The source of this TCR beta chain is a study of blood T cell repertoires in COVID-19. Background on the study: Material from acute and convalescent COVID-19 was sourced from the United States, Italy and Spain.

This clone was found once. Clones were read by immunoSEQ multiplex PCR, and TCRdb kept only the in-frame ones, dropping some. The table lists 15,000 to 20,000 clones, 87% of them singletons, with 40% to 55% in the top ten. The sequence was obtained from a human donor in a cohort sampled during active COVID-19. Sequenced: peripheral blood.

CDR3 sequence reads: CASILGGSGNTIYF. CDR3 nucleotide sequence: TGTGCCAGTATCCTCGGAGGGTCCGGAAACACCATATATTTT. The chain carries TRBV19 and TRBJ1-3, with unresolved D. Germline V gene lookup returns CDR1 LNHDA and CDR2 SQIVND (reference sequence). V lost 7 bases and J 4 bases, leaving 14 bases between the germline ends. The CDR3 totals 14 residues.